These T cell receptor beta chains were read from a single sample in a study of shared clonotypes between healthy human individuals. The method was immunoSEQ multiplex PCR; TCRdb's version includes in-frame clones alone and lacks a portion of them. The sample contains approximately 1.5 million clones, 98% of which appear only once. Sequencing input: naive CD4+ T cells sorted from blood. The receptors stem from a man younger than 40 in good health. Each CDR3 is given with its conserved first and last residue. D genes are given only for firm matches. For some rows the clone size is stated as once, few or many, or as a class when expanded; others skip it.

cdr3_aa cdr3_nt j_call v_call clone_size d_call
CARSLAGLTTSGPRSYNEQFF TGTGCCAGAAGCTTGGCCGGTCTTACGACTAGCGGCCCCCGCTCCTACAATGAGCAGTTCTTC TRBJ2-1 TRBV5-3 once TRBD2
CASSAGPNYEQYF TGTGCCAGCAGCGCGGGACCGAACTACGAGCAGTACTTC TRBJ2-7 TRBV28 . .
CASSLDYGYTF TGTGCCAGCAGCTTGGATTATGGCTACACCTTC TRBJ1-2 TRBV5-6 . .
CASSQAGGTEAFF TGTGCCAGCAGCCAGGCGGGAGGTACTGAAGCTTTCTTT TRBJ1-1 TRBV7-3 . .
CASSLFLTGGGGYTF TGTGCCAGCAGTTTATTTCTGACGGGGGGAGGTGGCTACACCTTC TRBJ1-2 TRBV28 . .
CASSLLGSAYEQYF TGTGCCAGCAGCTTACTAGGTAGTGCCTACGAGCAGTACTTC TRBJ2-7 TRBV7-8 . .
CASSPVRDSNEKLFF TGTGCCAGCTCACCTGTCCGGGACAGCAATGAAAAACTGTTTTTT TRBJ1-4 TRBV18 . TRBD1
CASSPPYSISTGELFF TGTGCCAGCTCACCTCCTTACTCTATAAGCACCGGGGAGCTGTTTTTT TRBJ2-2 TRBV18 . .
CASSLGLAGATNEQFF TGTGCCAGCAGCCTGGGACTAGCGGGTGCAACCAATGAGCAGTTCTTC TRBJ2-1 TRBV7-9 . TRBD2
CASSLGTGALGENEKLFF TGTGCCAGCAGCCTAGGGACAGGGGCATTGGGGGAAAATGAAAAACTGTTTTTT TRBJ1-4 TRBV7-6 . TRBD1
CASSFPGVYEQYF TGTGCCAGCAGCTTCCCGGGGGTGTACGAGCAGTACTTC TRBJ2-7 TRBV11-2 . .
CASSLGDSFNEKLFF TGTGCCAGCAGCTTGGGGGACAGCTTTAATGAAAAACTGTTTTTT TRBJ1-4 TRBV7-9 . TRBD1
CATRNLVDTQYF TGTGCCACCAGAAATCTGGTAGATACGCAGTATTTT TRBJ2-3 TRBV19 . .
CASSQAGGSGELFF TGTGCCAGCAGCCAAGCGGGCGGGAGTGGGGAGCTGTTTTTT TRBJ2-2 TRBV11-2 . TRBD2
CASSIRSDRAFRDTQYF TGTGCCAGTAGTATTCGATCGGACAGGGCTTTCAGGGATACGCAGTATTTT TRBJ2-3 TRBV19 . TRBD1
CASSSETGTRDEQYF TGTGCCAGCAGTTCAGAAACCGGGACTAGGGACGAGCAGTACTTC TRBJ2-7 TRBV5-6 . TRBD2
CASSQDRSRYYGYTF TGCGCCAGCAGCCAAGATCGGAGCAGATACTATGGCTACACCTTC TRBJ1-2 TRBV4-3 . .
CAWSTGLSGNTIYF TGTGCCTGGAGTACAGGCCTTTCTGGAAACACCATATATTTT TRBJ1-3 TRBV30 . .
CASSHLTGDRPLEQYF TGCGCCAGCAGCCATCTCACAGGGGACCGGCCTCTCGAGCAGTACTTC TRBJ2-7 TRBV4-3 . TRBD1
CASSLDRLAGGADTQYF TGCGCCAGCAGCTTGGATCGACTAGCGGGAGGGGCAGATACGCAGTATTTT TRBJ2-3 TRBV5-1 . TRBD2
CASSFRGYQETQYF TGTGCCAGCAGTTTCAGGGGGTATCAAGAGACCCAGTACTTC TRBJ2-5 TRBV6-1 . TRBD1
CASSLPGGAGPYEQYF TGTGCCAGCAGTTTGCCTGGGGGTGCGGGCCCCTACGAGCAGTACTTC TRBJ2-7 TRBV27 . .
CASSYSLAVASYEQYF TGTGCCAGCAGTTATTCGTTGGCAGTTGCGTCCTACGAGCAGTACTTC TRBJ2-7 TRBV27 . .
CATSREARANTGELFF TGTGCCACCAGCAGAGAGGCTCGGGCGAACACCGGGGAGCTGTTTTTT TRBJ2-2 TRBV15 . .
CASSLGQGVYGYTF TGTGCCAGCAGCTTGGGACAGGGGGTTTATGGCTACACCTTC TRBJ1-2 TRBV5-4 . TRBD1
CASSQVGGVREKLFF TGCGCCAGCAGCCAAGTGGGGGGGGTCAGGGAAAAACTGTTTTTT TRBJ1-4 TRBV4-1 . .
CASSEDLVVAEAFF TGTGCCAGCAGCGAGGACCTGGTCGTCGCTGAAGCTTTCTTT TRBJ1-1 TRBV9 . .
CASSLVLAGVLGANVLTF TGTGCCAGCAGCTTGGTACTAGCGGGAGTACTCGGGGCCAACGTCCTGACTTTC TRBJ2-6 TRBV5-4 . TRBD2
CASSVVTSGSNEQFF TGTGCCAGCAGCGTGGTGACTAGCGGGAGCAATGAGCAGTTCTTC TRBJ2-1 TRBV9 . TRBD2
CASISTIPSYNEQFF TGTGCCAGCATTTCCACCATCCCGTCCTACAATGAGCAGTTCTTC TRBJ2-1 TRBV6-1 . .
CASSPLRGVFGEQYF TGTGCCAGCAGCCCCCTCAGGGGGGTTTTTGGAGAGCAGTACTTC TRBJ2-7 TRBV14 . .
CAWSIGRDTQYF TGTGCCTGGAGTATAGGAAGGGATACGCAGTATTTT TRBJ2-3 TRBV30 once .
CASSPRPKGSNQPQHF TGTGCCAGCAGTCCTCGACCCAAGGGAAGCAATCAGCCCCAGCATTTT TRBJ1-5 TRBV28 . .